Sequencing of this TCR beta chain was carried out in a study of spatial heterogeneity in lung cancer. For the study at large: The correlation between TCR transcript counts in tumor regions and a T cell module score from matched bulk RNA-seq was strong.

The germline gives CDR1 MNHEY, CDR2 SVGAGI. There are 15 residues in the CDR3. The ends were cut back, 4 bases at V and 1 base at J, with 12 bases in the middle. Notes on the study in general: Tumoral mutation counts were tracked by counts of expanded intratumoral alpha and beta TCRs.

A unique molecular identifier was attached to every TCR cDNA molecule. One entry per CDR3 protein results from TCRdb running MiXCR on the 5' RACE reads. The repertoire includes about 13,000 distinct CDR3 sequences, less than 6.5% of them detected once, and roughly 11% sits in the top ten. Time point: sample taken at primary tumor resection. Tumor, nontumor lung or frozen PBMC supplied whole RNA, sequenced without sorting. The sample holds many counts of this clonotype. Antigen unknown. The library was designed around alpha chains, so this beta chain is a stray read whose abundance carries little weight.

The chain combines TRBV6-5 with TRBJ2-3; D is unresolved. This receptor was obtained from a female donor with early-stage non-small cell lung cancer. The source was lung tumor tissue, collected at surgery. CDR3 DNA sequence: TGTGCCAGCAGTTGGCTGGGATCGGGCACAGATACGCAGTATTTT. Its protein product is CASSWLGSGTDTQYF.